This T cell receptor (beta chain) comes out of a study of blood T cell repertoires in COVID-19. This CDR3 is built from 14 residues. V lost 0 bases and J lost 1, with 6 bases in between. Germline loops: CDR1 GTSNPN, CDR2 SVGIG (reference sequence). Here immunoSEQ multiplex PCR was the method, and the copy in TCRdb shows in-frame clones only, minus some. The sample yields 100,000 to 150,000 clones, around four fifths seen once. The TCR was taken from a man between 60 and 70 years old with acute or convalescent COVID-19. The chain carries TRBV30 and TRBJ2-2; no clear D gene. The material sequenced was peripheral blood. The CDR3 is CAWSVSGNTGELFF. CDR3 in DNA: TGTGCCTGGAGTGTCTCCGGGAACACCGGGGAGCTGTTTTTT. Combining the CDR3 with reference TRBV30 and TRBJ2-2 gives the whole variable domain SQTIHQWPATLVQPVGSPLSLECTVEGTSNPNLYWYRQAAGRGLQLLFYSVGIGQISSEVPQNLSASRPQDRQFILSSKKLLLSDSGFYLCAWSVSGNTGELFFGEGSRLTVL.